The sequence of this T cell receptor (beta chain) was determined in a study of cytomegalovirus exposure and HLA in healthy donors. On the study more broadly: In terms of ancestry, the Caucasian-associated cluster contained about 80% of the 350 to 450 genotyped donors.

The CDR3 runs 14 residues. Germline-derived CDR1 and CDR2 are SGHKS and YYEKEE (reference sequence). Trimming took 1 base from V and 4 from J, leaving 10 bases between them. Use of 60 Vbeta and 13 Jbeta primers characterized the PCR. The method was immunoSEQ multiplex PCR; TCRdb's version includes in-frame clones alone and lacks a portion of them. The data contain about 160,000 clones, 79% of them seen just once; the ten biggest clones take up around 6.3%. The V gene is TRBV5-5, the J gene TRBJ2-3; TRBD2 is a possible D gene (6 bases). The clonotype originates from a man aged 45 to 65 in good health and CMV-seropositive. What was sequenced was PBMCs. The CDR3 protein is CASSLFPGADTQYF. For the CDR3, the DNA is TGTGCCAGCAGCTTGTTTCCGGGGGCAGATACGCAGTATTTT.